This TCR beta chain was obtained from a study of shared clonotypes between healthy human individuals. In replicate PCRs of sorted subsets, roughly 210 ng DNA, about 30,000 T cell genomes, was used. This table comes from immunoSEQ multiplex PCR, and its TCRdb copy is limited to in-frame clones, with some not included. The sample includes 1.6 million or so clones, 98% seen only once; the top ten take 0.3% to 0.45%. Germline lookup yields CDR1 GTSNPN and CDR2 SVGIG (reference sequence). The CDR3 loop spans 17 amino acids. Trimming cost V 0 bases and J 2 bases; bases outside gene matches: 10. This chain connects TRBV30 to TRBJ2-7, with 10 bases identical to TRBD2. This sequence originates from a man aged 30-40 years in good health. Sequencing was carried out using naive CD4+ T cells sorted from blood. As to subset: CD45RA+ positively selected. CDR3 bases: TGTGCCTGGAGTGTAGGGGCTAGCGGGAGATCAACCTACGAGCAGTACTTC. This sequence encodes CAWSVGASGRSTYEQYF.